Below, 10 T cell receptor beta chains from the same sample are listed, as sequenced in a study of blood T cell repertoires in COVID-19 (dated by TCRdb to 2018 to 2020). The library was built by means of the immunoSEQ multiplex PCR assay. TCRdb provides this immuneACCESS table in a form limited to in-frame rearrangements. Some clones are lacking; in checked studies, under half of them reflect an unresolved V gene, and why the rest are absent is not known. This sample gives fewer than 10,000 clones in total; 84% of them show up just once. The top ten clones comprise about 32% of the sample. The specimen was peripheral blood. Receptors originate from a human donor in a cohort sampled during active COVID-19.

The gene calls are TRBV7-6 and TRBJ2-1; 9 bases map to TRBD1. Trimming took 3 bases from V and 8 from J; bases not matched to a gene: 8. The CDR3 loop spans 15 amino acids. Germline V gene data show CDR1 as SGHVS and CDR2 as FNYEAQ. The CDR3 DNA follows: TGTGCCAGCAGCTTGGCCGGGACAGGGATCCATGAGCAGTTCTTC. This codes for CASSLAGTGIHEQFF.

A remark on this clone: At one end the junction does not follow the germline gene, possibly because of a read error. V and J are TRBV4-3 and TRBJ1-2; tentative D call: TRBD1 (5 bases). Germline V lookup: CDR1 LGHNA, CDR2 YSLEER. The CDR3 has 14 residues. CDR3 residues: CASSQVASGIGYTF. The CDR3 DNA reads TGCGCCAGCAGTCAAGTAGCATCAGGGATTGGCTACACCTTC.

The CDR3 DNA sequence: TGCGCCAGCAGCCCCAGGGGCTCTGACACTGAAGCTTTCTTT. It specifies CASSPRGSDTEAFF. This chain connects TRBV4-1 to TRBJ1-1; maybe TRBD1 (6 bases). From germline, CDR1 is MGHRA and CDR2 YSYEKL. V lost 4 bases, J lost 3 bases, and 12 bases lay in between. This CDR3 is built from 14 residues.

This chain uses TRBV5-1 with TRBJ1-4; D remains ambiguous. The V end was cut by 0 bases, the J end by 5 bases, with 14 bases between. The CDR3 covers 16 residues. Germline loops: CDR1 SGHRS, CDR2 YFSETQ. The CDR3: CASSLAALGNNEKLFF. Here the CDR3 DNA reads TGCGCCAGCAGCTTGGCCGCGTTGGGCAACAATGAAAAACTGTTTTTT.

The chain is built from TRBV12-3 or TRBV12-4 and TRBJ2-5, with D possibly TRBD1 on 6 matching bases. The CDR3 is made up of 11 amino acids. V was pared by 1 base and J by 9 bases, with 6 bases between. In DNA, the CDR3 is TGTGCCAGCAGTTTAGGGGGGCCCCAGTACTTC. Translated, it gives CASSLGGPQYF.

This clone occurred a few times. CDR3 region: CASSLFLAGGRFTDTQYF. DNA for the CDR3: TGTGCCAGCAGCTTATTCCTAGCGGGGGGTCGATTCACAGATACGCAGTATTTT. The chain carries TRBV7-2 and TRBJ2-3; 11 bases match TRBD2. There are 18 residues in the CDR3. CDR1 is SGHTA and CDR2 is FQGNSA in the germline V gene. V was clipped by 2 bases and J by 2 bases; unmatched bases: 9.

The rearrangement links TRBV10-2 to TRBJ2-7; 7 positions agree with TRBD1. The J segment lost 4 bases and the V segment lost 8 bases, leaving 8 bases of the junction unmatched. The CDR3 runs to 13 residues. Germline CDR1 reads WSHSY; CDR2 reads SAAADI. The DNA for the CDR3 is TGCGCCAGCGGGGCAACAGGGGCTTACGAGCAGTACTTC. Protein product: CASGATGAYEQYF.

V gene TRBV19 combines with J gene TRBJ1-2, with a weak D call TRBD1 (6 bases). CDR1 and CDR2 from the germline V gene are LNHDA and SQIVND (reference sequence). This CDR3 comprises 13 residues. The V and J ends lost 4 bases and 2 bases respectively, with 8 bases between them. The CDR3 DNA reads as TGTGCCAGTAGTAGGACAGAGAACTATGGCTACACCTTC. Translating it yields CASSRTENYGYTF.

This clone has a single count. The gene calls are TRBV7-8 and TRBJ1-5, with 7 bases aligning to TRBD1. Trimming at V came to 5 bases and at J to 1 base, leaving 14 bases not matched to a gene. CDR1 SGHVS and CDR2 FQNEAQ come from the germline V gene. The CDR3 has 18 amino acids. The CDR3 DNA reads TGTGCCAGCAGCCCCTCGACGCCGGGACAGATGAGCAATCAGCCCCAGCATTTT. It yields the protein CASSPSTPGQMSNQPQHF. Drawing the rest from reference TRBV7-8 and TRBJ1-5, the complete variable domain is GAGVSQSPRYKVAKRGQDVALRCDPISGHVSLFWYQQALGQGPEFLTYFQNEAQLDKSGLPSDRFFAERPEGSVSTLKIQRTQQEDSAVYLCASSPSTPGQMSNQPQHFGDGTRLSIL.

The chain carries TRBV7-9 and TRBJ2-1; D call uncertain. This CDR3 is built from 12 residues. Germline assignment: CDR1 SEHNR and CDR2 FQNEAQ (reference sequence). The V and J ends lost 6 bases and 16 bases respectively, with 19 bases between them. The CDR3 region is CASSSEVPVIFF. CDR3 DNA sequence: TGTGCCAGCAGTTCCGAGGTCCCTGTAATTTTCTTC.